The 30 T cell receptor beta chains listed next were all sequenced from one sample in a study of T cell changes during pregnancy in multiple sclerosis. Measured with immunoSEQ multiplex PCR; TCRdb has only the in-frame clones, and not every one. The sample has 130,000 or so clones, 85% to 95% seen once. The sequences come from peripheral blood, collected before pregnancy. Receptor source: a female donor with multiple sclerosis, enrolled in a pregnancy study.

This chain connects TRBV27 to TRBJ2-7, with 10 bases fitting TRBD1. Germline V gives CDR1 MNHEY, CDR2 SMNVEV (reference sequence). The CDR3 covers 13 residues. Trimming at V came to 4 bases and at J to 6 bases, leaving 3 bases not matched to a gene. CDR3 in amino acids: CASSSRTGGEQYF. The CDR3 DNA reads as TGTGCCAGCAGTTCCAGGACAGGGGGCGAGCAGTACTTC.

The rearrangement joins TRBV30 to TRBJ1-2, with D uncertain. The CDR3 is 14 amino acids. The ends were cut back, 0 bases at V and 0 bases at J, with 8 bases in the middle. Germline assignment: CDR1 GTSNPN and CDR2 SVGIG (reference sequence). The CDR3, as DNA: TGTGCCTGGAGTGTATCCGGAGCTAACTATGGCTACACCTTC. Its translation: CAWSVSGANYGYTF. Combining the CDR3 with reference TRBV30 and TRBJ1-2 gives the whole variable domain SQTIHQWPATLVQPVGSPLSLECTVEGTSNPNLYWYRQAAGRGLQLLFYSVGIGQISSEVPQNLSASRPQDRQFILSSKKLLLSDSGFYLCAWSVSGANYGYTFGSGTRLTVV.

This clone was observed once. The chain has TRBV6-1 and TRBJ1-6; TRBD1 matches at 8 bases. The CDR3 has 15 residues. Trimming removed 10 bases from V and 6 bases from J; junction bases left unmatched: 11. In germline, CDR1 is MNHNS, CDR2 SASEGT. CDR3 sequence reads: CATRATGAPNSPLHF. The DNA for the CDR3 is TGTGCCACCAGAGCGACAGGGGCTCCTAATTCACCCCTCCACTTT.

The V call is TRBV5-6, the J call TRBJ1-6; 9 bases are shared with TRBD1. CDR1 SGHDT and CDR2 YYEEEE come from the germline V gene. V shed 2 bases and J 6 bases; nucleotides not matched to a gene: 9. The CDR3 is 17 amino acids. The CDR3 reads CASSFSSGTGSNSPLHF. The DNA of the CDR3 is TGTGCCAGCAGCTTCTCATCCGGGACAGGGTCTAATTCACCCCTCCACTTT.

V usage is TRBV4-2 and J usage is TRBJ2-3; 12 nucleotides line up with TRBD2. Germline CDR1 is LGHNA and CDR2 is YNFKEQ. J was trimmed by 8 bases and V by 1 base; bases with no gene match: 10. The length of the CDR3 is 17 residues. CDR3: CASSQVWRLAGGGTQYF. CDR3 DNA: TGTGCCAGCAGCCAAGTGTGGCGGCTAGCGGGGGGGGGTACGCAGTATTTT.

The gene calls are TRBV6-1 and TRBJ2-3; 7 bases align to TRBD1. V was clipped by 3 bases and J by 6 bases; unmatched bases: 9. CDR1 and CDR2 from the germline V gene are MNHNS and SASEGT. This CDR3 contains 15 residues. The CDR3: CASSDSRQGSDTQYF. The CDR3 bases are TGTGCCAGCAGTGATTCCCGACAGGGCAGCGATACGCAGTATTTT.

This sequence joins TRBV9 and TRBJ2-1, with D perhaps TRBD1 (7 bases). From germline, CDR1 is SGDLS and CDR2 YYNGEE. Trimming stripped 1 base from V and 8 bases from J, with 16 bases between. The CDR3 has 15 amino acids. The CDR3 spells CASSVIVRGVDEQFF. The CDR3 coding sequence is TGTGCCAGCAGCGTAATAGTCAGGGGGGTGGATGAGCAGTTCTTC.

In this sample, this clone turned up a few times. CDR3 DNA sequence: TGTGCCAGCAGCCCCAGGCGGGGACAGGGGGAATACGAGCAGTACTTC. Amino acids: CASSPRRGQGEYEQYF. The genes are TRBV7-6 and TRBJ2-7; TRBD1 matches at 11 bases. The germline V gene encodes CDR1 SGHVS and CDR2 FNYEAQ. The CDR3 is 16 amino acids. Trimming took 5 bases from V and 4 from J; bases not matched to a gene: 10. The full variable domain, in which reference TRBV7-6 and TRBJ2-7 provide the parts outside the CDR3, is GAGVSQSPRYKVTKRGQDVALRCDPISGHVSLYWYRQALGQGPEFLTYFNYEAQQDKSGLPNDRFSAERPEGSISTLTIQRTEQRDSAMYRCASSPRRGQGEYEQYFGPGTRLTVT.

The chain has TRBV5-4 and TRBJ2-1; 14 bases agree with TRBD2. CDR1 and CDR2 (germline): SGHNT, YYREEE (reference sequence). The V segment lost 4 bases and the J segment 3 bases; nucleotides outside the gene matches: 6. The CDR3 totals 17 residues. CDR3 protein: CASSGGGLAGVYNEQFF. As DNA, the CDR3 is TGTGCCAGCAGCGGGGGGGGACTAGCGGGAGTCTACAATGAGCAGTTCTTC.

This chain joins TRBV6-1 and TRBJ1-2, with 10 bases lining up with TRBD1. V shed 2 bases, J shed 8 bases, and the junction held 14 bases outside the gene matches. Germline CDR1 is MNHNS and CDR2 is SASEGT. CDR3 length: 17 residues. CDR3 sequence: CASSEIGGTGATRGYTF. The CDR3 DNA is TGTGCCAGCAGTGAAATCGGGGGGACAGGGGCCACTCGAGGCTACACCTTC.

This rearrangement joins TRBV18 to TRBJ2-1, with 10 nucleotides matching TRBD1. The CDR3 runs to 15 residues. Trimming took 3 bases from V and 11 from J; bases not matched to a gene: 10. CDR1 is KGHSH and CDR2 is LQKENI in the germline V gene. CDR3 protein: CASSPRTGGPEQQFF. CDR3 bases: TGTGCCAGCTCACCCAGGACAGGGGGGCCGGAGCAGCAGTTCTTC.

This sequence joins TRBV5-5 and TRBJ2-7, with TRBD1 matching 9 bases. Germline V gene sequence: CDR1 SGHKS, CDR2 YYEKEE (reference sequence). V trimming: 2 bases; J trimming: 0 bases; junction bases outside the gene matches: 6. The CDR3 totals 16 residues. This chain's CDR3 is CASSFWGTGSSYEQYF. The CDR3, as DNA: TGTGCCAGCAGCTTTTGGGGGACAGGGAGCTCCTACGAGCAGTACTTC.

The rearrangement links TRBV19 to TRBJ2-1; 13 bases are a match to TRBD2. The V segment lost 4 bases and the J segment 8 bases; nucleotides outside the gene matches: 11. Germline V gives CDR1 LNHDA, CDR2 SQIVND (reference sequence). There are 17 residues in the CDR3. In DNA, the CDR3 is TGTGCCAGTAGTAGTCCCGGACTAGCGGGAGTGGGAGATGAGCAGTTCTTC. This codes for CASSSPGLAGVGDEQFF.

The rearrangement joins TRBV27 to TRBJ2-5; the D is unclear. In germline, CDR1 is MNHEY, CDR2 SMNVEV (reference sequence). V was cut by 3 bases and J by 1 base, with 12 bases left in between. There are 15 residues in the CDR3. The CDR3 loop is CASSLIQASQETQYF. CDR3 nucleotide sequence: TGTGCCAGCAGTTTGATTCAGGCGAGCCAAGAGACCCAGTACTTC.

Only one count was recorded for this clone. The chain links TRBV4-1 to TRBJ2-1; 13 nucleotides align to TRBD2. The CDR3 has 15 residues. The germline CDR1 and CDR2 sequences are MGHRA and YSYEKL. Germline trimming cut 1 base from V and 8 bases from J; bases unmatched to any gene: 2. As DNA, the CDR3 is TGCGCCAGCAGCCAAGGACTAGCGGGGGGTCATGAGCAGTTCTTC. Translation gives CASSQGLAGGHEQFF.

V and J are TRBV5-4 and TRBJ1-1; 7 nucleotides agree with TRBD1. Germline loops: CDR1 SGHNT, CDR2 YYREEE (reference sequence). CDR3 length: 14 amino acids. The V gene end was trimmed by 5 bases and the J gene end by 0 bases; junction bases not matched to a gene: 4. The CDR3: CASRPGGLNTEAFF. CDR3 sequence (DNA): TGTGCCAGCAGACCAGGGGGGTTGAACACTGAAGCTTTCTTT.

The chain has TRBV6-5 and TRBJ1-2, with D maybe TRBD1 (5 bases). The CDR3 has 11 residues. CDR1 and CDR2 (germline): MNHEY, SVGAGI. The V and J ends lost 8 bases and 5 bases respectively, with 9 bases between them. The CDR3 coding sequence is TGTGCCAGCGGCCAGGGTTATGGCTACACCTTC. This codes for CASGQGYGYTF.

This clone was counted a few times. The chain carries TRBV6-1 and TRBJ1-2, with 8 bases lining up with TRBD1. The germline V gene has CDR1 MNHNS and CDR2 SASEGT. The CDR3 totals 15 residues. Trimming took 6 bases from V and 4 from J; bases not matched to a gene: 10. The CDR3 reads CASRGGGRGPYGYTF. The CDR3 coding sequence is TGTGCCAGCAGGGGTGGCGGCAGGGGGCCCTATGGCTACACCTTC.

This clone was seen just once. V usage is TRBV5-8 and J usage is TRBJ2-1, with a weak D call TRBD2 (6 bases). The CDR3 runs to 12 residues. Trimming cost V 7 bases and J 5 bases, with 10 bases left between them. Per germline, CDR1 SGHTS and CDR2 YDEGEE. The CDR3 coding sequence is TGTGCCAGCGGGAGGCCAAACAATGAGCAGTTCTTC. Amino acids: CASGRPNNEQFF.

The CDR3 DNA reads as TGTGCCAGCAGTCCTTGGACAGGGATATCTGGAAACACCATATATTTT. Protein: CASSPWTGISGNTIYF. The chain is built from TRBV28 and TRBJ1-3, with 8 positions matching TRBD1. The CDR3 spans 16 residues. V trimming: 5 bases; J trimming: 1 base; junction bases outside the gene matches: 7. Germline CDR1 is MDHEN and CDR2 is SYDVKM.

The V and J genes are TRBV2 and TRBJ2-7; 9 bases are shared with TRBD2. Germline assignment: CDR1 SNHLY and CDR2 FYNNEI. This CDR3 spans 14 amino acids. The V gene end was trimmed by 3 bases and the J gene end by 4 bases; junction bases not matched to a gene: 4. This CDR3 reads CASSESLAGYEQYF. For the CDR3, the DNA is TGTGCCAGCAGTGAGAGTCTAGCGGGATACGAGCAGTACTTC. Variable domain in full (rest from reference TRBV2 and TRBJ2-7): EPEVTQTPSHQVTQMGQEVILRCVPISNHLYFYWYRQILGQKVEFLVSFYNNEISEKSEIFDDQFSVERPDGSNFTLKIRSTKLEDSAMYFCASSESLAGYEQYFGPGTRLTVT.

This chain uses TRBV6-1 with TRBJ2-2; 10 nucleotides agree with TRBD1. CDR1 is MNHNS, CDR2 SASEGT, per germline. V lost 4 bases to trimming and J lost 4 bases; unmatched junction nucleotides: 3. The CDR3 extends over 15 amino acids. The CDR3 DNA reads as TGTGCCAGCAGTGTGACAGGGGGCGCCACCGGGGAGCTGTTTTTT. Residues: CASSVTGGATGELFF.

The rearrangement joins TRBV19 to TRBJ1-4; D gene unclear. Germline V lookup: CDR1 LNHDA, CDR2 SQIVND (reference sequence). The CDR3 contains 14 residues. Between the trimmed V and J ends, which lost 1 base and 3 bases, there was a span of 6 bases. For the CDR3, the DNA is TGTGCCAGTAGTATAGTGGCGGCTAATGAAAAACTGTTTTTT. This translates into CASSIVAANEKLFF.

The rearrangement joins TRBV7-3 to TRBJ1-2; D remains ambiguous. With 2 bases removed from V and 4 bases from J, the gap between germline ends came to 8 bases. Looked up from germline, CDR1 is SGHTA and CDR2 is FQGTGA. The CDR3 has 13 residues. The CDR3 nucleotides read TGTGCCAGCAGCTTAGCGGGTGGCTATGGCTACACCTTC. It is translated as CASSLAGGYGYTF.

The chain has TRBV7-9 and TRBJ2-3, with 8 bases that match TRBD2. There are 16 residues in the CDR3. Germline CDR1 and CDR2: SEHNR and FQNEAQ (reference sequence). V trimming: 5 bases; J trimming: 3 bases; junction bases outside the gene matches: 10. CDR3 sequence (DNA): TGTGCCAGCAGCCTTGGAGCGGGAGCAATGACAGATACGCAGTATTTT. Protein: CASSLGAGAMTDTQYF.

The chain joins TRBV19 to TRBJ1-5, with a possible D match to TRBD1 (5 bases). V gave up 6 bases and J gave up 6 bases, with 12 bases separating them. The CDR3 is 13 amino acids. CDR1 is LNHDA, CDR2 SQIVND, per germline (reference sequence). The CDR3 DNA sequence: TGTGCCAGTAGGTGGCAGGGAGGTCAGCCCCAGCATTTT. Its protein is CASRWQGGQPQHF.

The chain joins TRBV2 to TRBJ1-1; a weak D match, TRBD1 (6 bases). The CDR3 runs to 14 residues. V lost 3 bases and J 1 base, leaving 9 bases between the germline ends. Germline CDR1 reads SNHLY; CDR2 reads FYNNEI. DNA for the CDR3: TGTGCCAGCAGTGACACAGGGAGGAACACTGAAGCTTTCTTT. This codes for CASSDTGRNTEAFF.

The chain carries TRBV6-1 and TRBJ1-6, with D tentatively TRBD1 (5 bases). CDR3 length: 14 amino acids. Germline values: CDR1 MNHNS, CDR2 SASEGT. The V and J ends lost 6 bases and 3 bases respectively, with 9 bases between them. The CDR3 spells CASSRTSYNSPLHF. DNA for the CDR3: TGTGCCAGCAGCCGGACAAGCTATAATTCACCCCTCCACTTT.

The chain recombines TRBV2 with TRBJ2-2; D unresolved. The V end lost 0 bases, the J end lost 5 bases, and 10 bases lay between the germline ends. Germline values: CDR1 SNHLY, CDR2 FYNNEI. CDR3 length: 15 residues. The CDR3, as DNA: TGTGCCAGCAGTGAAGCCTCTACTGTTACCGGGGAGCTGTTTTTT. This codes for CASSEASTVTGELFF.

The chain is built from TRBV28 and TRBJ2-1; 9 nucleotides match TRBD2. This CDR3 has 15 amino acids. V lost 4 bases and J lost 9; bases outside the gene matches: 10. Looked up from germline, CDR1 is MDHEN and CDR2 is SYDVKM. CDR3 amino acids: CASSSSQGTSREQFF. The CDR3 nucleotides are TGTGCCAGCAGTTCCTCTCAGGGGACTAGCCGTGAGCAGTTCTTC.